The 10 T cell receptor beta chains below were found in one sample sequenced in a study of T cell repertoires in cytomegalovirus infection (dated by TCRdb to the late 2010s). Sequenced using an Illumina HiSeq 1500. TCRdb reprocessing: public reads trimmed at Q25 with fastp, clones called with MiXCR, in-frame beta chains kept. Each entry merges the rows of one CDR3 protein and shows their most common DNA and genes. The sample table holds 600,000 to 800,000 distinct CDR3 sequences, of which roughly a quarter were seen once. 8% of the sample is in the top ten clones. The specimen sequenced was CD8+ T cells from PBMCs. Source of these receptors: a human donor in good health (CMV status not recorded). Some clones in this sample may be carry-over from other donors' samples.

Ten or more counts support this clonotype. The chain is built from TRBV7-9 and TRBJ2-3; a possible D gene is TRBD1 (6 bases). V was shortened by 1 base and J by 4 bases, with 12 bases between the two germline ends. The CDR3 extends over 15 amino acids. CDR1 is SEHNR, CDR2 FQNEAQ, per germline (reference sequence). CDR3 sequence (DNA): TGTGCCAGCAGCTTAGGGGCAGGGGCCGCAGATACGCAGTATTTT. It is translated as CASSLGAGAADTQYF.

This clonotype was counted ten times or more. The J gene is TRBJ1-1, the V gene TRBV12-3 or TRBV12-4; 8 bases match TRBD1. The junction had 3 bases not matched to a gene; V was cut back by 2 bases and J by 4 bases. This CDR3 region has 14 residues. CDR3 residues: CASSLQGAVTEAFF. The CDR3, as DNA: TGTGCCAGCAGTTTACAGGGGGCGGTCACTGAAGCTTTCTTT.

This clonotype was seen a handful of times. J is TRBJ2-2 and V is TRBV14; D unresolved. Germline CDR1 is SGHDN and CDR2 is FVKESK. Trimming took off 1 base at V and 7 bases at J, with 7 bases between the two ends. The CDR3 covers 13 residues. The CDR3 protein is CASSQAEFGELFF. The DNA of the CDR3 is TGTGCCAGCAGCCAAGCGGAGTTCGGGGAGCTGTTTTTT.

This clonotype was counted many times. The chain uses TRBV7-6 and TRBJ2-3, with 7 positions matching TRBD2. This CDR3 spans 15 amino acids. V shed 6 bases and J 4 bases; nucleotides not matched to a gene: 10. Germline loops: CDR1 SGHVS, CDR2 FNYEAQ. The CDR3 sequence: CASRELAIISDTQYF. The CDR3 DNA reads TGTGCCAGCAGAGAACTAGCGATTATATCAGATACGCAGTATTTT.

The V gene is TRBV6-4, the J gene TRBJ1-5, with D perhaps TRBD1 (6 bases). This CDR3 has 14 residues. The V gene's germline CDR1 is MRHNA and CDR2 SNTAGT. Trimming took 8 bases from V and 1 from J, leaving 12 bases between them. The CDR3 loop is CASGLDRSNQPQHF. The CDR3 DNA sequence: TGTGCCAGCGGCCTCGACAGGAGCAATCAGCCCCAGCATTTT.

CDR3 nucleotides: TGCAGTGTCCAGGGAAATACCTACGAGCAGTACTTC. This sequence encodes CSVQGNTYEQYF. The chain uses TRBV20-1 and TRBJ2-7; D may be TRBD1 (5 bases). Germline V CDR1 and CDR2: DFQATT, SNEGSKA (reference sequence). The CDR3 sequence is 12 residues long. The ends were cut back, 7 bases at V and 2 bases at J, with 12 bases in the middle.

This clonotype was observed many times. The chain links TRBV7-9 to TRBJ1-1; 9 nucleotides match TRBD1. The CDR3 is made up of 14 amino acids. The V segment lost 4 bases and the J segment 5 bases; nucleotides outside the gene matches: 5. Germline assignment: CDR1 SEHNR and CDR2 FQNEAQ (reference sequence). CDR3 sequence reads: CASSSTGGGTEAFF. The CDR3 coding sequence is TGTGCCAGCAGCTCGACAGGGGGTGGGACTGAAGCTTTCTTT.

This chain connects TRBV6-5 to TRBJ2-3; D is undetermined. With 6 bases removed from V and 0 bases from J, the gap between germline ends came to 7 bases. The CDR3 contains 13 residues. Germline CDR1 is MNHEY and CDR2 is SVGAGI. The CDR3 region is CASRRMSTDTQYF. Written as DNA, the CDR3 is TGTGCCAGCAGACGGATGAGCACAGATACGCAGTATTTT.

This clonotype appeared many times. The chain links TRBV28 to TRBJ1-4; D remains ambiguous. Looked up from germline, CDR1 is MDHEN and CDR2 is SYDVKM. This CDR3 spans 14 amino acids. Trimming took off 5 bases at V and 0 bases at J, with 7 bases between the two ends. CDR3 nucleotides: TGTGCCAGCAGTCGAGTTGCAACTAATGAAAAACTGTTTTTT. Amino acids: CASSRVATNEKLFF.

The gene calls are TRBV6-5 and TRBJ1-2; maybe TRBD1 (6 bases). Between the trimmed V and J ends, which lost 0 bases and 11 bases, there was a span of 22 bases. This CDR3 spans 16 amino acids. Germline V CDR1 and CDR2: MNHEY, SVGAGI. The CDR3 bases are TGTGCCAGCAGTTACTCGAGGTACACAGGGCAAATCCCGTACACCTTC. Translated: CASSYSRYTGQIPYTF.